One T cell receptor (beta chain) is described in this entry. As yet, its antigen is unknown. This specimen belongs to a study of shared clonotypes between healthy human individuals. Study information: Aged between 18 and 49, the donors were a couple of women and three men.

This CDR3 comprises 13 residues. Germline V gene lookup returns CDR1 MDHEN and CDR2 SYDVKM. V lost 6 bases and J lost 6; bases outside the gene matches: 5. Healthy and HIV-negative, the adult donors had no recent acute infections or vaccinations. Study results and caveats: Rarefaction demonstrated incomplete sorted-subset sequencing despite large depth. The study generally estimated greater richness for naive than memory subsets.

Sequencing was performed with immunoSEQ multiplex PCR; in TCRdb, only in-frame clones are kept and a portion is missing. The data show about 1.1 million clones, with approximately 80% seen just once and around 0.61% held by the top ten. This chain links TRBV28 with TRBJ2-1; 7 bases match TRBD2. The source is a man aged 18 to 29 in good health. Some clones in this sample may be carry-over from other donors' samples. Sample: memory CD4+ T cells from PBMCs. As for subset: CD45RA-negative fraction. The CDR3 nucleotides read TGTGCCAGCAGGATGAGCGGGGCCAATGAGCAGTTCTTC. This gives the protein CASRMSGANEQFF. Using reference TRBV28 and TRBJ2-1 for the parts outside the CDR3, the full variable domain is DVKVTQSSRYLVKRTGEKVFLECVQDMDHENMFWYRQDPGLGLRLIYFSYDVKMKEKGDIPEGYSVSREKKERFSLILESASTNQTSMYLCASRMSGANEQFFGPGTRLTVL.